What follows are 15 T cell receptor beta chains derived from one specimen sequenced in a study of OX40 agonist ivuxolimab in advanced cancers. Measured with immunoSEQ multiplex PCR; TCRdb has only the in-frame clones, and not every one. This sample yields 20,000 to 30,000 clones, of which over 85% are seen a single time; roughly 19% belongs to the top ten. The sequences come from CD4+ or CD8+ T cells sorted from blood, collected in a trial of the OX40 agonist ivuxolimab. Receptors were obtained from an adult with an advanced solid tumor such as melanoma, head and neck, liver or kidney cancer.

The chain carries TRBV5-1 and TRBJ1-5; D gene unclear. The V gene's germline CDR1 is SGHRS and CDR2 YFSETQ. The CDR3 is 16 amino acids. Trimming removed 0 bases from V and 0 bases from J, with 10 bases in between. CDR3 in DNA: TGCGCCAGCAGCTTGGAAGCCAGCGGTAGCAATCAGCCCCAGCATTTT. Its protein is CASSLEASGSNQPQHF.

Comments on this clone: Additional DNA sequences in this sample encode the identical CDR3. V usage is TRBV5-1 and J usage is TRBJ1-1; D gene unclear. The CDR3 runs to 14 residues. CDR1 and CDR2 from the germline V gene are SGHRS and YFSETQ. Trimming took 0 bases from V and 0 from J, leaving 6 bases between them. The CDR3 loop reads CASSLVQMNTEAFF. The CDR3 DNA is TGCGCCAGCAGCTTGGTACAGATGAACACTGAAGCTTTCTTT. Full variable domain (rest looked up from reference TRBV5-1 and TRBJ1-1): KAGVTQTPRYLIKTRGQQVTLSCSPISGHRSVSWYQQTPGQGLQFLFEYFSETQRNKGNFPGRFSGRQFSNSRSEMNVSTLELGDSALYLCASSLVQMNTEAFFGQGTRLTVV.

The V call is TRBV4-1, the J call TRBJ2-2, with a weak D call TRBD1 (6 bases). Trimming pared 1 base from V and 4 bases from J, leaving 13 bases between. This CDR3 is 16 amino acids long. CDR1 MGHRA and CDR2 YSYEKL come from the germline V gene. The CDR3 here is CASSQGGGQFTGELFF. CDR3 bases: TGCGCCAGCAGCCAAGGAGGAGGACAGTTCACCGGGGAGCTGTTTTTT.

The chain couples TRBV5-3 to TRBJ2-2; 13 bases are a match to TRBD2. TRBV5-3 is designated an ORF whose function remains uncertain. The CDR3 totals 16 residues. V lost 3 bases, J lost 5 bases, and 4 bases stayed unmatched. The DNA for the CDR3 is TGTGCCAGAAGCTGTTCGACTAGCGGGGGGACCGGGGAGCTGTTTTTT. As protein: CARSCSTSGGTGELFF.

The J gene is TRBJ2-2, the V gene TRBV7-9; 12 bases map to TRBD2. V was clipped by 1 base and J by 4 bases; unmatched bases: 1. CDR3 length equals 16 residues. Germline V gene sequence: CDR1 SEHNR, CDR2 FQNEAQ (reference sequence). The chain's CDR3 is CASSLGLAGVTGELFF. In DNA, the CDR3 is TGTGCCAGCAGCTTAGGACTAGCGGGAGTCACCGGGGAGCTGTTTTTT. Drawing the rest from reference TRBV7-9 and TRBJ2-2, the complete variable domain is DTGVSQNPRHKITKRGQNVTFRCDPISEHNRLYWYRQTLGQGPEFLTYFQNEAQLEKSRLLSDRFSAERPKGSFSTLEIQRTEQGDSAMYLCASSLGLAGVTGELFFGEGSRLTVL.

This clone ranks as medium-sized. CDR3 in DNA: TGCGCCAGCAGCCAAGGCACTAGCAATCAGCCCCAGCATTTT. This translates into CASSQGTSNQPQHF. The chain links TRBV4-1 to TRBJ1-5; D is unresolved. CDR3 length: 14 residues. With 1 base removed from V and 0 bases from J, the gap between germline ends came to 4 bases. Per the germline V gene, CDR1 is MGHRA and CDR2 is YSYEKL.

V gene TRBV19 combines with J gene TRBJ1-2; D possibly corresponds to TRBD1 (5 bases). Germline V CDR1 and CDR2: LNHDA, SQIVND (reference sequence). The CDR3 length is 20 residues. V gave up 5 bases and J gave up 4 bases, with 32 bases separating them. The CDR3 sequence: CASSLSPFRSSEGDLYGYTF. In DNA form, the CDR3 reads TGTGCCAGTAGTTTGTCCCCCTTTCGATCTAGTGAAGGGGACCTCTATGGCTACACCTTC.

V and J are TRBV6-5 and TRBJ1-4; possible D gene TRBD1, 6 bases. CDR1 is MNHEY, CDR2 SVGAGI, per germline. V was trimmed by 6 bases and J by 6 bases, leaving 14 bases between them. This CDR3 is 14 amino acids long. This CDR3 reads CASSLTGLYEKLFF. The CDR3 nucleotides read TGTGCCAGCAGCCTTACAGGGCTCTATGAAAAACTGTTTTTT.

The count of this clone is one. This chain links TRBV19 with TRBJ1-5; a weak D match, TRBD1 (5 bases). Germline CDR1 reads LNHDA; CDR2 reads SQIVND (reference sequence). Trimming pared 1 base from V and 0 bases from J, leaving 13 bases between. CDR3 length: 17 residues. Here the CDR3 reads CASSIGTGRYSNQPQHF. The CDR3 DNA follows: TGTGCCAGTAGTATAGGAACGGGACGGTATAGCAATCAGCCCCAGCATTTT. The entire variable domain, with the rest obtained from reference TRBV19 and TRBJ1-5, is as follows: DGGITQSPKYLFRKEGQNVTLSCEQNLNHDAMYWYRQDPGQGLRLIYYSQIVNDFQKGDIAEGYSVSREKKESFPLTVTSAQKNPTAFYLCASSIGTGRYSNQPQHFGDGTRLSIL.

Here the CDR3 reads CASSLLAGENEQFF. In DNA, the CDR3 is TGTGCCAGCAGTTTACTAGCGGGCGAAAATGAGCAGTTCTTC. The gene calls are TRBV6-5 and TRBJ2-1, with 9 bases that match TRBD2. After removal of 4 bases from V and 7 bases from J, the junction contained 5 bases not matched to a gene. CDR1 is MNHEY, CDR2 SVGAGI, per germline. CDR3 length: 14 amino acids.

The chain links TRBV15 to TRBJ1-4, with D possibly TRBD1 on 6 matching bases. CDR1 and CDR2 from the germline V gene are LNHNV and YYDKDF (reference sequence). This CDR3 contains 15 residues. V was clipped by 2 bases and J by 7 bases, with 14 bases between them. CDR3 region: CATSRLQGGGEKLFF. CDR3 DNA: TGTGCCACCAGCAGATTACAGGGAGGGGGTGAAAAACTGTTTTTT.

V usage is TRBV19 and J usage is TRBJ1-5; 7 positions agree with TRBD1. The CDR3 has 19 residues. CDR1 and CDR2 (germline): LNHDA, SQIVND (reference sequence). With 7 bases clipped from V and 0 bases from J, the junction kept 18 bases outside the gene matches. CDR3 DNA: TGTGCCAGTACCCCCAACCCAATATACGGACAGGATAGCAATCAGCCCCAGCATTTT. It translates to CASTPNPIYGQDSNQPQHF.

This rearrangement joins TRBV20-1 to TRBJ1-2; D call uncertain. The V end lost 6 bases, the J end lost 4 bases, and 9 bases lay between the germline ends. The CDR3 is 11 residues long. Germline V gene data show CDR1 as DFQATT and CDR2 as SNEGSKA (reference sequence). This CDR3 is CSALSVYGYTF. The CDR3 DNA reads TGCAGTGCCCTTTCCGTCTATGGCTACACCTTC.

This clone has only one observation. The genes are TRBV7-2 and TRBJ2-2, with 7 bases that match TRBD1. This CDR3 comprises 18 residues. The germline V gene has CDR1 SGHTA and CDR2 FQGNSA. J was trimmed by 7 bases and V by 5 bases; bases with no gene match: 19. This CDR3 reads CASSEHITGTVADGELFF. In nucleotides, the CDR3 is TGTGCCAGCAGCGAACACATAACGGGGACAGTTGCCGACGGGGAGCTGTTTTTT.

CDR3 sequence reads: CASSFWTGELFF. In DNA form, the CDR3 reads TGCGCCAGCAGCTTCTGGACCGGGGAGCTGTTTTTT. J is TRBJ2-2 and V is TRBV5-1, with D uncertain. The CDR3 is 12 amino acids. The germline V and J ends were trimmed by 2 bases and 5 bases, with 4 bases remaining between them. The V gene's germline CDR1 is SGHRS and CDR2 YFSETQ.